This T cell receptor (beta chain) was retrieved from a study of shared T cell receptors in the human thymus. Sequencing used immunoSEQ multiplex PCR; TCRdb keeps in-frame clones, though not all of them. The sample lists 600,000 to 900,000 clones, roughly 85% occurring once. The CDR3 is made up of 17 amino acids. Germline CDR1 reads SGHTS; CDR2 reads YDEGEE. V was shortened by 5 bases and J by 2 bases, with 23 bases between the two germline ends. This clone was found a few times. These records were also assigned to another study, of human thymus T cells. That investigation notes: Thymic repertoires overlap heavily among unrelated individuals, related research has reported.

The genes are TRBV5-8 and TRBJ2-7, with a tentative D call TRBD1 (6 bases). The TCR sequence derives from a girl under three years old with a congenital heart defect. What was sequenced was thymocytes. As DNA, the CDR3 is TGTGCCAGCAGTATCCCTCAACCCGGACAGCTGACCTACGAGCAGTACTTC. This gives the protein CASSIPQPGQLTYEQYF.